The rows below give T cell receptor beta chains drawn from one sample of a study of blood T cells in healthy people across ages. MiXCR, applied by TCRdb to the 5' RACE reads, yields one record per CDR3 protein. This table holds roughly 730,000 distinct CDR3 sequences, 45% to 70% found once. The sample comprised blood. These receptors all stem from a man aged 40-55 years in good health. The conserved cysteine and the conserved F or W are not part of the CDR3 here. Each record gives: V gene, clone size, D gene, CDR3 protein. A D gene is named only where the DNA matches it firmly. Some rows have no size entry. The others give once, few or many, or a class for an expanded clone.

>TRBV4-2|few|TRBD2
ASSPNWGPSGGTQY
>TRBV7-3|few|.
ASSLTSFRGSGANVLT
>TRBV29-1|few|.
SVTGAAQETQY
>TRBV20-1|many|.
SASGGREHQPQH
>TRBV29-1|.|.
SVEFRDDGANVLT
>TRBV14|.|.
ASSQTNIAKAQY
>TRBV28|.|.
ASKMLGTSYGYT
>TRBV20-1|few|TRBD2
SASRGRASTDTQY
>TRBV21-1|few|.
ASSLQKFGTGVYGQY
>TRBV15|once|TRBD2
ATSRGWGGFDNEQY
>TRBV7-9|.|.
AKQWGGNEQY
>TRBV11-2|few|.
ASSLTIWGDYGYT
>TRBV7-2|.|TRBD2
ASSLTRAGPYEQY
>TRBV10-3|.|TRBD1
ATGTGASYEQY
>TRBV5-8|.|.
ATHTGFVSYEQY
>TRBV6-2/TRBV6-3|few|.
ASSPEYNQPQH
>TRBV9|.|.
ASSPGRGNTQETQY
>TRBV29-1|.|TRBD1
SVADRGLVETQF
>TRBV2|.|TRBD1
ASSVTGGNSPLH
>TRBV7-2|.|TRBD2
ASSVGLAGVEQF
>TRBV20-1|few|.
SATRTGLDYGYT
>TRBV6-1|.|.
ASSEGEAVEQY
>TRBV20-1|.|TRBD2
SARDLRGSGYIGTDTQY
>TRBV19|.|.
ASSIRGREKLF
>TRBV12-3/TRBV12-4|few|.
ASSPARAYTEAF
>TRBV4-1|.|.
ASSPNAGSGSYEQY
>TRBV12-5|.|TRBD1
ASGLALNRGSKPYEQY
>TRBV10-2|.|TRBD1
ASSDPGTDEETQY
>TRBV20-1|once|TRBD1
SARTGPNTEAF
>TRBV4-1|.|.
ASSRVEVLNQPQH
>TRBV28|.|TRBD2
ASRGGLAVSDEQY
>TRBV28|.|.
ASSLFMDTSPQH
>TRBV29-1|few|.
SAWLETQY
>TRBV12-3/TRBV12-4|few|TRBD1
ASSPNRGWYNQPQH
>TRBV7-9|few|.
ASSAGEVNTEAF
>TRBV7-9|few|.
ASSLSLGLHEQY
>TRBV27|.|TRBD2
ASSLRRLAGGSYEQY